This T cell receptor (beta chain) is from a study of cytomegalovirus exposure and HLA in healthy donors. General study findings and limits: The classifier, whose performance was assessed in both the original and validation cohorts, reportedly diagnosed cytomegalovirus status with high specificity and sensitivity.

Of note for this clone: The antigen remains undetermined.

CDR3 length: 14 amino acids. Trimming cost V 5 bases and J 4 bases, with 14 bases left between them. Per germline, CDR1 SGHAT and CDR2 FQNNGV. The PCR made use of 60 Vbeta and 13 Jbeta primers. Assay used: immunoSEQ multiplex PCR; TCRdb lists only in-frame clones, some missing. The table records 120,000 to 150,000 clones, 60% to 85% of them present only once. The TCR comes from a man aged 40-49 years in good health and CMV-seropositive. Sequences were obtained from PBMCs. The chain has TRBV11-2 and TRBJ1-2; possible D gene TRBD1, 5 bases. The CDR3 sequence: CASSVPRASYGYTF. The DNA for the CDR3 is TGTGCCAGCAGCGTCCCCAGGGCCTCCTATGGCTACACCTTC.